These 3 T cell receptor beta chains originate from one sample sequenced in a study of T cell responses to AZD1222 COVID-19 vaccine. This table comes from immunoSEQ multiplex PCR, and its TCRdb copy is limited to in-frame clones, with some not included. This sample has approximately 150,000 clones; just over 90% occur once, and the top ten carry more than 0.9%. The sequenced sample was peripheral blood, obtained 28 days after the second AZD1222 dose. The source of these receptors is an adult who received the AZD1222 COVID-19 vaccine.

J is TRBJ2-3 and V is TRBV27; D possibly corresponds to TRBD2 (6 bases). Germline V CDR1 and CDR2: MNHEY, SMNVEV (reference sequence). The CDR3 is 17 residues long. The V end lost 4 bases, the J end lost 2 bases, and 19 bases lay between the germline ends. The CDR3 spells CASSSPVGREDTDTQYF. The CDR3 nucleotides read TGTGCCAGCAGTTCCCCCGTAGGGCGGGAAGACACAGATACGCAGTATTTT.

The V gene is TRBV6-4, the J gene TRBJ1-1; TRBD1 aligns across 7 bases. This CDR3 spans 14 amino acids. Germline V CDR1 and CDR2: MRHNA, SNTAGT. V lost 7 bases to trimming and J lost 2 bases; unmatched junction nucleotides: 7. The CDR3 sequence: CASKRQGFNTEAFF. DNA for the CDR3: TGTGCCAGCAAAAGACAGGGTTTTAACACTGAAGCTTTCTTT.

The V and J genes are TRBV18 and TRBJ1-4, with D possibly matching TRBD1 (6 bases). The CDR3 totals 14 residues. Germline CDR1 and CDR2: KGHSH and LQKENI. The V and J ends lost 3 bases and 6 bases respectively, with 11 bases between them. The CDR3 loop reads CASSPTGFDEKLFF. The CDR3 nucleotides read TGTGCCAGCTCACCTACAGGGTTTGATGAAAAACTGTTTTTT.